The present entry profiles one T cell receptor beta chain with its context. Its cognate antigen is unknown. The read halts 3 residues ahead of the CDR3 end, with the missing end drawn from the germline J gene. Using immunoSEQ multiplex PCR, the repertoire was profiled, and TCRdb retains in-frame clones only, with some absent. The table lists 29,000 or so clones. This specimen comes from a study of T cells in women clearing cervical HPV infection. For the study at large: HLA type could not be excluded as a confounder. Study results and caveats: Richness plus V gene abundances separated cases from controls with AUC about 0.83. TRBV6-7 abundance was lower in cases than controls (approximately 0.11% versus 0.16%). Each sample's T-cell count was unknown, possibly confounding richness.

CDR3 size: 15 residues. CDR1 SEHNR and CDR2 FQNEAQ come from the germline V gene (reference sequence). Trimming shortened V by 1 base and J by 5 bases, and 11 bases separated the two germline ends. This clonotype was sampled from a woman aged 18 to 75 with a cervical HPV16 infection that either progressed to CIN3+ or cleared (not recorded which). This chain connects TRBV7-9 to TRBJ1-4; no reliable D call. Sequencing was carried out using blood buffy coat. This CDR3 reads CASSLVGERNEKLFF. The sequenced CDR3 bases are TGTGCCAGCAGCTTAGTTGGGGAGCGGAATGAAAAA.